The rows below give T cell receptor beta chains drawn from one sample of a study of blood T cell repertoires in COVID-19. This table comes from immunoSEQ multiplex PCR, and its TCRdb copy is limited to in-frame clones, with some not included. The sample lists about 100,000 clones; roughly nine tenths were seen once. Material: peripheral blood. Every receptor here comes from a man aged 55 to 69 with acute or convalescent COVID-19. Each CDR3 is given with its conserved first and last residue. D genes are given only for firm matches. Rows give clone size only sometimes, using once, few, many, or a class for an expanded clone.

v_call	d_call	j_call	clone_size	cdr3_aa	cdr3_nt
TRBV5-1	TRBD1	TRBJ1-2	-	CASSRDRDYGYTF	TGCGCCAGCTCGAGGGACAGGGATTATGGCTACACCTTC
TRBV29-1	TRBD2	TRBJ2-1	-	CSVGLARLNNEQFF	TGCAGCGTCGGACTAGCGCGGTTAAACAATGAGCAGTTCTTC
TRBV10-2	-	TRBJ1-6	-	CASSVGGNNSPLHF	TGCGCCAGCAGTGTAGGGGGAAATAATTCACCCCTCCACTTT
TRBV11-2	-	TRBJ1-1	-	CASSLGRVTEAFF	TGTGCCAGCAGCTTAGGCAGGGTGACTGAAGCTTTCTTT
TRBV10-3	-	TRBJ2-5	-	CAIGETGYQETQYF	TGTGCCATCGGTGAGACGGGATACCAAGAGACCCAGTACTTC
TRBV3-1/TRBV3-2	TRBD1	TRBJ2-7	-	CASSQSVNRGIYEQYF	TGTGCCAGCAGCCAATCGGTGAACAGGGGGATATACGAGCAGTACTTC
TRBV19	TRBD2	TRBJ2-1	-	CASSITGGSYNEQFF	TGTGCCAGTAGTATAACGGGAGGGTCCTACAATGAGCAGTTCTTC
TRBV23-1	-	TRBJ1-5	-	CASSQTRDRTFQPQHF	TGCGCCAGCAGTCAAACCCGCGACAGGACGTTCCAGCCCCAGCATTTT
TRBV3-1/TRBV3-2	-	TRBJ1-5	once	CASSQSRLPYQPQHF	TGTGCCAGCAGCCAAAGTCGGTTGCCCTATCAGCCCCAGCATTTT
TRBV11-3	TRBD2	TRBJ2-5	-	CASSEQRGVQETQYF	TGTGCCAGCAGCGAACAACGGGGGGTACAAGAGACCCAGTACTTC
TRBV2	TRBD1	TRBJ1-4	-	CASTRDRGPDEKLFF	TGTGCCAGCACCCGGGACAGGGGGCCGGATGAAAAACTGTTTTTT
TRBV21-1	-	TRBJ1-5	-	CASSKASGYEQPQHF	TGTGCCAGCAGCAAAGCGTCCGGGTACGAACAGCCCCAGCATTTT
TRBV5-1	-	TRBJ2-1	-	CASSQGVGAGNEQFF	TGCGCCAGCAGCCAGGGAGTGGGGGCGGGTAATGAGCAGTTCTTC
TRBV28	TRBD1	TRBJ1-2	-	CASSFVGTVEYGYTF	TGTGCCAGCAGTTTCGTCGGGACAGTGGAATATGGCTACACCTTC
TRBV7-2	TRBD2	TRBJ2-1	-	CASSSRTSGSINEQFF	TGTGCCAGCAGCTCTCGGACTAGCGGGAGTATCAATGAGCAGTTCTTC
TRBV24-1	-	TRBJ1-2	-	CATSDRPGRDGYTF	TGTGCCACCAGTGACAGACCAGGGAGGGATGGCTACACCTTC
TRBV7-2	-	TRBJ2-1	-	CASSLDSSRVSEQFF	TGTGCCAGCAGCTTGGACTCATCTCGGGTGTCTGAGCAGTTCTTC
TRBV3-1/TRBV3-2	TRBD2	TRBJ2-3	-	CASSQVAGDTQYF	TGTGCCAGCAGCCAAGTAGCGGGAGATACGCAGTATTTT
TRBV6-5	TRBD1	TRBJ2-4	-	CASSITGEGNIQYF	TGTGCCAGCAGTATTACAGGGGAAGGAAACATTCAGTACTTC
TRBV19	-	TRBJ1-2	-	CASSHKTNYGYTF	TGTGCCAGTAGCCACAAGACAAACTATGGCTACACCTTC
TRBV4-1	TRBD1	TRBJ2-6	-	CASSPWGGTGDLSGANVLTF	TGCGCCAGCAGCCCCTGGGGGGGGACAGGGGACCTCTCTGGGGCCAACGTCCTGACTTTC
TRBV5-5	TRBD1	TRBJ2-5	few	CASSQGAQETQYF	TGTGCCAGCAGCCAGGGGGCACAGGAGACCCAGTACTTC
TRBV11-3	-	TRBJ2-3	-	CASSLGRASLTQYF	TGTGCCAGCAGCTTAGGGCGGGCCTCTTTGACGCAGTATTTT
TRBV6-6	-	TRBJ2-4	once	CASEGLSIQYF	TGTGCCAGCGAGGGACTGAGTATTCAGTACTTC
TRBV19	-	TRBJ1-5	-	CASREGKDRFFSNQPQHF	TGTGCCAGTAGGGAAGGGAAGGACAGATTTTTTAGCAATCAGCCCCAGCATTTT
TRBV2	TRBD2	TRBJ2-2	once	CASSELRGGGELFF	TGTGCCAGCAGTGAATTGCGGGGAGGGGGGGAGCTGTTTTTT
TRBV3-1/TRBV3-2	-	TRBJ1-6	-	CASSQGGGGYNSPLHF	TGTGCCAGCAGCCAAGGGGGAGGGGGATATAATTCACCCCTCCACTTT
TRBV12-5	TRBD1	TRBJ1-5	-	CASTPGQGSPQPQHF	TGTGCTAGTACGCCTGGACAGGGATCCCCTCAGCCCCAGCATTTT
TRBV27	-	TRBJ1-1	-	CASSETGRKAFF	TGTGCCAGCAGTGAGACAGGACGGAAAGCTTTCTTT
TRBV6-5	-	TRBJ1-1	-	CASRDRSNTEAFF	TGTGCCAGCAGGGACAGATCGAACACTGAAGCTTTCTTT
TRBV28	-	TRBJ2-2	-	CACRRQRERELFF	TGTGCCTGCCGACGCCAGCGAGAGAGGGAGCTGTTTTTT
TRBV19	TRBD1	TRBJ1-1	-	CASIGIGTGDTEAFF	TGTGCCAGTATTGGGATCGGGACAGGGGACACTGAAGCTTTCTTT
TRBV30	-	TRBJ1-5	-	CAWSPGGQPQHF	TGTGCCTGGAGTCCGGGAGGGCAGCCCCAGCATTTT
TRBV2	TRBD1	TRBJ2-5	-	CARRTGGQETQYF	TGTGCCAGGAGGACAGGGGGCCAAGAGACCCAGTACTTC
TRBV21-1	-	TRBJ1-5	-	CASSRTPGVQPQHF	TGTGCCAGCAGCAGAACTCCGGGGGTCCAGCCCCAGCATTTT
TRBV5-1	-	TRBJ1-2	-	CASSHDSRNYGYTF	TGCGCCAGCAGCCACGACAGTAGAAACTATGGCTACACCTTC
TRBV5-1	TRBD1	TRBJ2-1	once	CASSNRDRGLNEQFF	TGCGCCAGCAGCAATCGGGACAGGGGGTTGAATGAGCAGTTCTTC
TRBV27	-	TRBJ1-1	-	CASSFFSGGNAEAFF	TGTGCCAGCAGTTTCTTCTCTGGGGGGAACGCTGAAGCTTTCTTT
TRBV5-1	-	TRBJ1-1	once	CASSFTVGQGAEAFF	TGCGCCAGCAGCTTTACAGTCGGGCAGGGCGCTGAAGCTTTCTTT
TRBV28	TRBD1	TRBJ2-7	-	CASSLLGQGPYEQYF	TGTGCCAGCAGTTTATTGGGACAGGGTCCCTACGAGCAGTACTTC
TRBV14	-	TRBJ2-7	-	CASSQVWSGGRNEQYF	TGTGCCAGCAGCCAAGTTTGGTCTGGGGGCAGGAACGAGCAGTACTTC
TRBV18	-	TRBJ1-5	-	CASSPLPGGVSNQPQHF	TGTGCCAGCTCACCCCTGCCGGGGGGAGTAAGCAATCAGCCCCAGCATTTT
TRBV10-3	TRBD1	TRBJ1-6	-	CAISESGRGSNSPLHF	TGTGCCATCAGTGAGTCGGGCAGGGGGTCGAATTCACCCCTCCACTTT
TRBV10-3	-	TRBJ1-2	-	CAIRVTGSYTF	TGTGCCATCAGGGTAACAGGGAGTTACACCTTC
TRBV12-5	TRBD1	TRBJ2-6	once	CASGSHRDRGRSSFGANVLTF	TGTGCTAGTGGTTCCCACCGGGACAGGGGGCGTTCTTCTTTTGGGGCCAACGTCCTGACTTTC
TRBV3-1/TRBV3-2	-	TRBJ1-4	-	CASSQGGSIATNEKLFF	TGTGCCAGCAGCCAGGGCGGGTCGATCGCAACTAATGAAAAACTGTTTTTT
TRBV10-3	-	TRBJ2-1	-	CAISPGLRGDEQFF	TGTGCCATCAGTCCGGGACTGCGTGGGGATGAGCAGTTCTTC
TRBV28	-	TRBJ1-5	-	CASSLGGAQGNQPQHF	TGTGCCAGCAGTCTCGGGGGGGCTCAAGGCAATCAGCCCCAGCATTTT
TRBV2	-	TRBJ2-3	-	CAGGRETSTDTQYF	TGTGCCGGGGGGAGAGAGACGTCAACAGATACGCAGTATTTT
TRBV27	TRBD1	TRBJ1-1	-	CASRGTGENTEAFF	TGTGCCAGCAGGGGGACAGGGGAGAACACTGAAGCTTTCTTT
TRBV21-1	-	TRBJ1-3	-	CASSKWHRTGVCGNTIYF	TGTGCCAGCAGCAAGTGGCATCGGACTGGAGTGTGTGGAAACACCATATATTTT
TRBV6-5	-	TRBJ2-3	-	CASSYSTGLRDTQYF	TGTGCCAGCAGTTACTCGACAGGTTTAAGAGATACGCAGTATTTT
TRBV18	TRBD1	TRBJ2-1	once	CASSPRDRGYNEQFF	TGTGCCAGCTCACCCCGGGACAGGGGTTACAATGAGCAGTTCTTC